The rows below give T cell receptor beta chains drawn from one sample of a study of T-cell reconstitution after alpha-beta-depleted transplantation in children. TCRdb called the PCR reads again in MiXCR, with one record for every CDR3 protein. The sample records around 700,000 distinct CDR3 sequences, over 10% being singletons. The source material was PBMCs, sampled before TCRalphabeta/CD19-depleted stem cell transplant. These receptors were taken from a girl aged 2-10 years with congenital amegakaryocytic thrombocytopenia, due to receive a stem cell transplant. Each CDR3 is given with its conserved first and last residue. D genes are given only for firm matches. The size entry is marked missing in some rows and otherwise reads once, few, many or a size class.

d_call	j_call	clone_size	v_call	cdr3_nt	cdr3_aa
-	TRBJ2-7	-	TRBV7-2	TGTGCCAGCAGCCCCGTTGGGGGGAGCCCGGCCTACGAGCAGTACTTC	CASSPVGGSPAYEQYF
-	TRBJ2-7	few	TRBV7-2	TGTGCCAGCAGCCCCAGACCGGGAGAGCAGTACTTC	CASSPRPGEQYF
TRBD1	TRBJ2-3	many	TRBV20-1	TGCAGTGCCACCAAAACAGGGGAAGTAGATACGCAGTATTTT	CSATKTGEVDTQYF
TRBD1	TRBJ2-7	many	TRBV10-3	TGTGCCATGGGGACAGATTTATTCGAGCAGTACTTC	CAMGTDLFEQYF
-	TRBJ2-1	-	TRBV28	TGTGCCAGCAGTTTGGTTACCGGGAGTATCTACAATGAGCAGTTCTTC	CASSLVTGSIYNEQFF
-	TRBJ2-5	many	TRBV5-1	TGCGCCAGCAGAGTCACGGAGACCCAGTACTTC	CASRVTETQYF
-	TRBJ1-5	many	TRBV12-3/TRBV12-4	TGTGCCAGCAGTTTAATCTTAGGCTATAGCAATCAGCCCCAGCATTTT	CASSLILGYSNQPQHF
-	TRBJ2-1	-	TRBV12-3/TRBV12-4	TGTGCCAGCAGTTTTGGACGGTCGAATGAGCAGTTCTTC	CASSFGRSNEQFF
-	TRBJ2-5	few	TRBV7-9	TGTGCCAGCAGCTTAGACTTTTGGGACCAAGAGACCCAGTACTTC	CASSLDFWDQETQYF
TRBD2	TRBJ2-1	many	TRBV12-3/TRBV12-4	TGTGCCAGCAGGAGCGGGAGATCTGGGAATGAGCAGTTCTTC	CASRSGRSGNEQFF
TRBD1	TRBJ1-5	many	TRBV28	TGTGCCAGCAGTTCCTACCGGACAGGGACTCAGCCCCAGCATTTT	CASSSYRTGTQPQHF
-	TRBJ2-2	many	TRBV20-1	TGCAGTGCTAGTGCAGGGCCTACCGGGGAGCTGTTTTTT	CSASAGPTGELFF
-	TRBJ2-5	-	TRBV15	TGTGCCACCAGCAGAGGGGATGGGCTAAAACGACCAACAAGGACCCAAGAGACCCAGTACTTC	CATSRGDGLKRPTRTQETQYF
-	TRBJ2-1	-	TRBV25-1	TGTGCCAGCAGTGAATATCTTCTAGCTAATGAGCAGTTCTTC	CASSEYLLANEQFF
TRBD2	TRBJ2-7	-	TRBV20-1	TGCAGTGCTAGAGATAGGGAGGGGATGGCGTCCTACGAGCAGTACTTC	CSARDREGMASYEQYF
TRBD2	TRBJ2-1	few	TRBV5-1	TGCGCCAGCAGCTTGTCGCTAGCGGGAGGGTACAATGAGCAGTTCTTC	CASSLSLAGGYNEQFF
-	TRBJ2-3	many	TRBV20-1	TGCAGCCACATCCGCACAGATACGCAGTATTTT	CSHIRTDTQYF
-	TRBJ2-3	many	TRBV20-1	TGCAGTGCTAGAGTCCCTTTGAGTACAGATACGCAGTATTTT	CSARVPLSTDTQYF
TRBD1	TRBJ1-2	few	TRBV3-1	TGTGCCAGCAGCGAAGGGACAGGGAATGGCTACACCTTC	CASSEGTGNGYTF
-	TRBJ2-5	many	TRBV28	TGTGCCAGCAGAACTAGGTTCCAGGAGGAGACCCAGTACTTC	CASRTRFQEETQYF
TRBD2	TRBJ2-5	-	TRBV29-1	TGCAGCCTGCGGGGACTAGCGGCTTCAGAGACCCAGTACTTC	CSLRGLAASETQYF
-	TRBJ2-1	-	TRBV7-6	TGTGCCAGCAGCAATAACCGGGAACCAGCCTACAATGAGCAGTTCTTC	CASSNNREPAYNEQFF
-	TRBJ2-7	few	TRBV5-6	TGTGCCAGCAGCTTAAGCGGAAACCCCTACGAGCAGTACTTC	CASSLSGNPYEQYF
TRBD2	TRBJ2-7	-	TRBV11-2	TGTGCCAGCAGCTTACTAGCGGACCCCTACGAGCAGTACTTC	CASSLLADPYEQYF
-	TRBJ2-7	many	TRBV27	TGTGCCAGCAGTTTATCTTCCACAGGCACCTACGAGCAGTACTTC	CASSLSSTGTYEQYF
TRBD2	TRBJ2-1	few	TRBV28	TGTGCCAGCAGTTTCCTATTTAGCGGGAGAGGCTACAATGAGCAGTTCTTC	CASSFLFSGRGYNEQFF
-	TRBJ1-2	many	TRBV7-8	TGTGCCAGCAGCTTAGCGTTCGTGGGCAATGGCTACACCTTC	CASSLAFVGNGYTF
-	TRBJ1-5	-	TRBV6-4	TGTGCCAGCAGCGTTGGGCAGGGGAGGCAGCCCCAGCATTTT	CASSVGQGRQPQHF
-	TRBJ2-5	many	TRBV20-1	TGCAGTGCTGCCCGACTACAGGGAGTCCAAGAGACCCAGTACTTC	CSAARLQGVQETQYF
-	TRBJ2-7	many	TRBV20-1	TGCAGTGCTAGAGTGACACCGAACTCCTACGAGCAGTACTTC	CSARVTPNSYEQYF
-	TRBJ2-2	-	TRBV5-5	TGTGCCAGCAGCCCACCCCGCGGGACCAAGAACACCGGGGAGCTGTTTTTT	CASSPPRGTKNTGELFF
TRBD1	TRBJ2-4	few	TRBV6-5	TGTGCCAGCAGTTCAAGCACAGGGGAGAACATTCAGTACTTC	CASSSSTGENIQYF
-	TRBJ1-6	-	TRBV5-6	TGTGCCAGCAGCTTGGCGGGCCATGGTTCACCCCTCCACTTT	CASSLAGHGSPLHF
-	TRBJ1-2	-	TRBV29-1	TGCGGCGTTGAAGACTGGGCAGGGACTGGCTACACCTTC	CGVEDWAGTGYTF
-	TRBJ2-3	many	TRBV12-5	TGTGCTAGTGGAGCCGGGATCAGGGAGCAGACCTCTACAGATACGCAGTATTTT	CASGAGIREQTSTDTQYF
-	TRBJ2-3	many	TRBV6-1	TGTGCCAGCAGTCCATCATCTCGGGAGCCCCTAAACACGCAGTATTTT	CASSPSSREPLNTQYF
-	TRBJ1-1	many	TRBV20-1	TGCAGTGCTACACCGGACCCTGAAGCTTTCTTT	CSATPDPEAFF
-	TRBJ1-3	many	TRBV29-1	TGCAGCGTTGACGGGGGTAACTCTGGAAACACCATATATTTT	CSVDGGNSGNTIYF
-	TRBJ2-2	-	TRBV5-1	TGCGCCAGCAGCCCGGACGGATCTTACACCGGGGAGCTGTTTTTT	CASSPDGSYTGELFF
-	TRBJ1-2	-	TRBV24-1	TGTGCCACCAGTGATTTTGATACGGGCTACACCTTC	CATSDFDTGYTF
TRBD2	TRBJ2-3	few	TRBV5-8	TGTGCCAGCAGCATACTAGCGGTCCTGGGGGATACGCAGTATTTT	CASSILAVLGDTQYF
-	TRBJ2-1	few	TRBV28	TGTGCCACCTGGCCCCTTGATCGGTATGAGCAGTTCTTC	CATWPLDRYEQFF
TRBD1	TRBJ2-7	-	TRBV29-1	TGCAGCGTTGATGGGATCGTCGGGACAGGGGGCTACGAGCAGTACTTC	CSVDGIVGTGGYEQYF
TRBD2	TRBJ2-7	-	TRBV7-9	TGTGCCAGCAGCTTAGGTGATAGCGGGAGAGCAGGAGAGCAGTACTTC	CASSLGDSGRAGEQYF
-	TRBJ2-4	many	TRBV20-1	TGCAGTCCTCCCCGGTGTGAGAGAGGGGACATTCAGTACTTC	CSPPRCERGDIQYF
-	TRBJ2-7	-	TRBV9	TGTGCCAGCAGCGTAGACCAGAGATACGAGCAGTACTTC	CASSVDQRYEQYF
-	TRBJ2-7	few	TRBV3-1	TGTGCCAGCAGCCACCTAGGACCGGGAACCTACGAGCAGTACTTC	CASSHLGPGTYEQYF
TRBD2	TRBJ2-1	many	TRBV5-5	TGTGCCAGCAGCTTCTCGGGTAGCGGGAGTCTCTACAATGAGCAGTTCTTC	CASSFSGSGSLYNEQFF
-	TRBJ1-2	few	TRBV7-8	TGTGCCAGCAGCCCCAACGGCCAGTATGGCTACACCTTC	CASSPNGQYGYTF
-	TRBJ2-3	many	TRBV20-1	TGCAGTGCTAGGACAGGAGCGGATACGCAGTATTTT	CSARTGADTQYF
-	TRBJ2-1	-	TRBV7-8	TGTGCCAGCAGCCCGCAGACGTCTAGCTGGGGGAATGAGCAGTTCTTC	CASSPQTSSWGNEQFF
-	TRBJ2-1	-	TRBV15	TGTGCCACCAGCAGAGAAGGGTCGGATTGGGATGAGCAGTTCTTC	CATSREGSDWDEQFF
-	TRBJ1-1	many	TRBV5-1	TGCGCCAGCAGCTTGACGCGGGGGAACACTGAAGCTTTCTTT	CASSLTRGNTEAFF
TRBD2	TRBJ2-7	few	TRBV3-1	TGTGCCAGCAGCCAAGGGAGTCTAGCGGGACCGGACTTC	CASSQGSLAGPDF
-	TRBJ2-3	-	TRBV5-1	TGCGCCAGCAGCACACGGCTGGGTCTCACAGATACGCAGTATTTT	CASSTRLGLTDTQYF